This TCR beta chain stems from a study of T-cell memory formation after mild COVID-19. Study context: Largely donor-specific sequence clusters came from two donors.

MiXCR was run by TCRdb on the 5' RACE reads, yielding one entry per CDR3 protein. The table lists more than 150,000 distinct CDR3 sequences, roughly 18% of them singletons. Overall study findings and caveats: Balance between CD4 and CD8 was seen in clones contracting day 15 to 85, and a CD4+ lean was seen in later expanders.

Trimming pared 0 bases from V and 6 bases from J, leaving 8 bases between. Germline values: CDR1 MDHEN, CDR2 SYDVKM. CDR3 length equals 13 residues. In its sample, this clonotype was seen a few times. Its matching antigen is unknown. The genes are TRBV28 and TRBJ1-2; D uncertain. This receptor was identified in a man between 18 and 35 years old who had mild COVID-19 (a few samples of this study predate the infection). Cell type and time point are not known. Material for sequencing was PBMCs or a T cell subset sorted from them (not recorded which). The CDR3 region is CASSLWSGDGYTF. CDR3 bases: TGTGCCAGCAGTTTATGGTCCGGGGATGGCTACACCTTC.